This TCR beta chain comes out of a study of shared clonotypes between healthy human individuals. V lost 7 bases and J lost 4; bases outside the gene matches: 3. The germline CDR1 and CDR2 sequences are MNHEY and SVGAGI. The CDR3 runs 15 residues. A deep-level run was used for the assay. Generated by immunoSEQ multiplex PCR, the TCRdb table keeps only in-frame clones and is missing some. The sample comprises 2,500,000 or so clones, over 85% of which are singletons, and around 0.15% rests with the top ten. The J gene is TRBJ2-1, the V gene TRBV6-5, with 14 nucleotides matching TRBD2. The receptor was derived from a man younger than 30 in good health. The sequenced material came from naive CD4+ T cells sorted from blood. Subset meaning: CD45RA+ positively selected. The CDR3: CASTRTSGGYNEQFF. The CDR3 DNA follows: TGTGCCAGCACCAGGACTAGCGGGGGGTACAATGAGCAGTTCTTC.